Following are 29 T cell receptor beta chains from one sample sequenced in a study of shared T cell receptors in the human thymus. Only in-frame clones appear in the TCRdb table, and some are missing; sequencing was by immunoSEQ multiplex PCR. In the table there are 540,000 or so clones, approximately 80% of which are singletons. The sample was also reused in another study, on human thymus T cells.

Input material: thymocytes. Receptor source: a boy in the first two years of life with a congenital heart defect.

CDR3 protein: CASSEARGVSGNLTYEQYF. DNA of the CDR3: TGTGCCAGCAGTGAAGCGAGGGGTGTTAGCGGGAACCTAACCTACGAGCAGTACTTC. The chain is built from TRBV6-1 and TRBJ2-7; 8 bases line up with TRBD2. This CDR3 comprises 19 residues. CDR1 and CDR2 from the germline V gene are MNHNS and SASEGT. With 0 bases clipped from V and 2 bases from J, the junction kept 15 bases outside the gene matches.

The chain carries TRBV14 and TRBJ1-2; no clear D gene. V was clipped by 2 bases and J by 8 bases, with 21 bases between them. The germline V gene encodes CDR1 SGHDN and CDR2 FVKESK. The CDR3 is made up of 16 amino acids. The CDR3 bases are TGTGCCAGCAGCCAAAAGACGGGATTCTTTCCCAGGGGCTACACCTTC. This codes for CASSQKTGFFPRGYTF.

The chain links TRBV6-5 to TRBJ2-7; no reliable D call. V dropped 5 bases and J dropped 0 bases, with 14 bases sitting between them. Germline loops: CDR1 MNHEY, CDR2 SVGAGI. This CDR3 has 15 amino acids. CDR3 in amino acids: CASSPYREISYEQYF. DNA for the CDR3: TGTGCCAGCAGTCCATACCGCGAGATCTCCTACGAGCAGTACTTC.

On this clone: Distinct nucleotide sequences in the sample also encode this CDR3. The V and J genes are TRBV5-4 and TRBJ1-4; possibly TRBD1 for D (5 bases). The germline V and J ends were trimmed by 4 bases and 8 bases, with 9 bases remaining between them. Germline CDR1 reads SGHNT; CDR2 reads YYREEE (reference sequence). This CDR3 has 12 amino acids. In nucleotides, the CDR3 is TGTGCCAGCAGCCCCGGGGGGGAAAAACTGTTTTTT. It yields the protein CASSPGGEKLFF.

A note on this clone: One junction end disagrees with the germline gene, perhaps due to a read error. Other nucleotide sequences in the sample specify the same CDR3. The V call is TRBV6-5, the J call TRBJ2-7, with 7 bases lining up with TRBD2. The CDR3 loop spans 12 amino acids. From germline, CDR1 is MNHEY and CDR2 SVGAGI. The CDR3 nucleotides are TGTGCCAGCAGACCACCTAGCGGCGAGCAGTACTTT. Its protein is CASRPPSGEQYF.

The J gene is TRBJ2-5, the V gene TRBV5-4; D unresolved. This CDR3 contains 14 residues. Trimming left V 1 base short and J 4 bases short, with 11 bases between. CDR1 and CDR2 (germline): SGHNT, YYREEE (reference sequence). The CDR3 DNA reads as TGTGCCAGCAGCTTGTCCCTGAAGAGAGAGACCCAGTACTTC. Its translation: CASSLSLKRETQYF. Supplemented by reference TRBV5-4 and TRBJ2-5, the full variable domain reads ETGVTQSPTHLIKTRGQQVTLRCSSQSGHNTVSWYQQALGQGPQFIFQYYREEENGRGNFPPRFSGLQFPNYSSELNVNALELDDSALYLCASSLSLKRETQYFGPGTRLLVL.

Written as DNA, the CDR3 is TGTGCCAGCAGTGGCCGAAACTTCGGGGGACAGCCCCAGCATTTT. Translating it yields CASSGRNFGGQPQHF. The rearrangement uses TRBV6-1 and TRBJ1-5; a weak D match, TRBD1 (5 bases). CDR3 length equals 15 residues. V lost 4 bases, J lost 7 bases, and 17 bases lay in between. From germline, CDR1 is MNHNS and CDR2 SASEGT.

The J gene is TRBJ1-4, the V gene TRBV7-2; the D gene is possibly TRBD1 (5 bases). V shed 5 bases and J shed 10 bases, with 17 bases lying between them. CDR1 SGHTA and CDR2 FQGNSA come from the germline V gene. This CDR3 is 14 amino acids long. The CDR3 loop reads CASSREAARGKLFF. CDR3 DNA sequence: TGTGCCAGCAGCCGGGAGGCGGCGAGGGGAAAACTGTTTTTT. Complete variable domain (other parts from reference TRBV7-2 and TRBJ1-4): GAGVSQSPSNKVTEKGKDVELRCDPISGHTALYWYRQSLGQGLEFLIYFQGNSAPDKSGLPSDRFSAERTGGSVSTLTIQRTQQEDSAVYLCASSREAARGKLFFGSGTQLSVL.

V and J are TRBV14 and TRBJ2-7, with D perhaps matching TRBD2 (5 bases). Trimming pared 4 bases from V and 4 bases from J, leaving 8 bases between. Germline assignment: CDR1 SGHDN and CDR2 FVKESK. The CDR3 runs to 12 residues. CDR3: CASSRGLYEQYF. Here the CDR3 DNA reads TGTGCCAGCAGCCGTGGACTGTACGAGCAGTACTTC.

This chain joins TRBV27 and TRBJ2-1, with 8 nucleotides matching TRBD2. The CDR3 consists of 15 residues. Germline trimming cut 7 bases from V and 4 bases from J; bases unmatched to any gene: 9. Germline CDR1 MNHEY, CDR2 SMNVEV (reference sequence). The CDR3 loop reads CASTESGSCYNEQFF. The CDR3 DNA sequence: TGTGCCAGCACCGAGAGCGGGAGTTGTTACAATGAGCAGTTCTTC.

This clone was recorded only once. The gene calls are TRBV4-1 and TRBJ2-1; 10 positions agree with TRBD2. Germline loops: CDR1 MGHRA, CDR2 YSYEKL. The CDR3 totals 19 residues. Germline trimming cut 0 bases from V and 5 bases from J; bases unmatched to any gene: 13. The CDR3 sequence is CASSQDVAGGLLADNEQFF. In nucleotides, the CDR3 is TGCGCCAGCAGCCAAGATGTAGCGGGAGGCCTCCTCGCAGACAATGAGCAGTTCTTC.

DNA for the CDR3: TGTGCCAGCAGCCCCGGGATTGCCGGGACTAGCGGGAGTTCCACCGGGGAGCTGTTTTTT. It yields the protein CASSPGIAGTSGSSTGELFF. The chain uses TRBV5-8 and TRBJ2-2; 14 bases line up with TRBD2. Germline lookup yields CDR1 SGHTS and CDR2 YDEGEE. The CDR3 length is 20 residues. V dropped 4 bases and J dropped 4; count of bases not matched to a gene: 15.

The chain links TRBV9 to TRBJ2-1; possibly TRBD2 for D (6 bases). With 6 bases removed from V and 14 bases from J, the gap between germline ends came to 24 bases. The CDR3 consists of 14 residues. From germline, CDR1 is SGDLS and CDR2 YYNGEE. Here the CDR3 DNA reads TGTGCCAGCAATACTACTCACGGAGGGAACCGGGAGTTCTTC. It is translated as CASNTTHGGNREFF.

The chain employs TRBV7-9 and TRBJ1-2, with D maybe TRBD1 (5 bases). Germline V gene sequence: CDR1 SEHNR, CDR2 FQNEAQ (reference sequence). The CDR3 has 15 amino acids. V was trimmed by 4 bases and J by 2 bases, leaving 14 bases between them. This CDR3 reads CASSSHDSQNYGYTF. CDR3 in DNA: TGTGCCAGCAGCTCTCACGACAGTCAAAACTATGGCTACACCTTC. Full variable domain (missing parts from reference TRBV7-9 and TRBJ1-2): DTGVSQNPRHKITKRGQNVTFRCDPISEHNRLYWYRQTLGQGPEFLTYFQNEAQLEKSRLLSDRFSAERPKGSFSTLEIQRTEQGDSAMYLCASSSHDSQNYGYTFGSGTRLTVV.

The rearrangement joins TRBV27 to TRBJ2-7, with 9 positions matching TRBD2. The CDR3 is 15 residues long. The V segment lost 6 bases and the J segment 6 bases; nucleotides outside the gene matches: 12. Per germline, CDR1 MNHEY and CDR2 SMNVEV (reference sequence). CDR3 protein: CASSPLTREGREQYF. DNA for the CDR3: TGTGCCAGCAGCCCCTTGACGCGGGAGGGCCGCGAGCAGTACTTC.

This chain links TRBV6-4 with TRBJ2-5; 9 bases line up with TRBD1. From germline, CDR1 is MRHNA and CDR2 SNTAGT. The CDR3 spans 16 residues. J was trimmed by 4 bases and V by 2 bases; bases with no gene match: 8. This chain's CDR3 is CASSDEGQGGIETQYF. The CDR3 DNA is TGTGCCAGCAGTGACGAGGGACAGGGAGGTATAGAGACCCAGTACTTC.

The CDR3 is CASSPGQVNSPLHF. CDR3 sequence (DNA): TGTGCCAGCAGTCCGGGACAGGTTAATTCACCCCTCCACTTT. This chain connects TRBV27 to TRBJ1-6; 8 nucleotides agree with TRBD1. This CDR3 has 14 amino acids. After removal of 5 bases from V and 6 bases from J, the junction contained 3 bases not matched to a gene. Germline CDR1 MNHEY, CDR2 SMNVEV (reference sequence).

The V gene is TRBV7-2, the J gene TRBJ2-5, with D possibly being TRBD2 (5 bases). Germline assignment: CDR1 SGHTA and CDR2 FQGNSA. V was trimmed by 1 base and J by 1 base, leaving 16 bases between them. This CDR3 spans 17 amino acids. CDR3 nucleotides: TGTGCCAGCAGCTTAGGGGGTTTGGGGAGATCCCAAGAGACCCAGTACTTC. This sequence encodes CASSLGGLGRSQETQYF.

The V and J genes are TRBV29-1 and TRBJ2-3; no reliable D call. CDR1 and CDR2 (germline): SQVTM, ANQGSEA. Trimming left V 7 bases short and J 6 bases short, with 14 bases between. The CDR3 is made up of 12 amino acids. The CDR3: CSASRAADTQYF. Here the CDR3 DNA reads TGCAGCGCATCGAGAGCTGCGGATACGCAGTATTTT.

The V and J genes are TRBV25-1 and TRBJ2-1, with 12 bases lining up with TRBD2. The CDR3 consists of 18 residues. CDR1 is MGHDK, CDR2 SYGVNS, per germline. V was clipped by 8 bases and J by 0 bases; unmatched bases: 11. The DNA for the CDR3 is TGTGCCAGCGGCGGGACTAGCGGGTTTATTAGCTCCTACAATGAGCAGTTCTTC. Translating it yields CASGGTSGFISSYNEQFF.

V and J are TRBV7-2 and TRBJ2-3; 7 positions match TRBD2. The germline V gene has CDR1 SGHTA and CDR2 FQGNSA. This CDR3 region has 16 residues. The ends lost 3 bases at V and 4 bases at J; junction bases unmatched: 10. The CDR3 is CASSLAGGSIADTQYF. CDR3 nucleotides: TGTGCCAGCAGCTTGGCAGGCGGGAGTATCGCAGATACGCAGTATTTT.

The rearrangement joins TRBV18 to TRBJ2-3, with 10 bases lining up with TRBD2. Germline lookup yields CDR1 KGHSH and CDR2 LQKENI. The V segment lost 3 bases and the J segment 1 base; nucleotides outside the gene matches: 4. This CDR3 is built from 16 residues. The CDR3 loop is CASSPDGLAGTDTQYF. The CDR3, as DNA: TGTGCCAGCTCACCGGACGGACTAGCGGGCACAGATACGCAGTATTTT.

The rearrangement links TRBV18 to TRBJ2-7; 16 bases agree with TRBD2. This CDR3 has 18 amino acids. The ends lost 3 bases at V and 0 bases at J; junction bases unmatched: 5. Germline V lookup: CDR1 KGHSH, CDR2 LQKENI. The CDR3 sequence is CASSPGTSGRASSYEQYF. CDR3 nucleotides: TGTGCCAGCTCACCTGGGACTAGCGGGAGGGCCAGCTCCTACGAGCAGTACTTC.

The chain links TRBV28 to TRBJ2-7; 8 positions agree with TRBD1. V trimming: 8 bases; J trimming: 0 bases; junction bases outside the gene matches: 6. The CDR3 runs to 14 residues. The germline V gene has CDR1 MDHEN and CDR2 SYDVKM. CDR3 DNA: TGTGCCAGCCTCTCAGGACAGGGCTCCTACGAGCAGTACTTC. Its protein is CASLSGQGSYEQYF.

The rearrangement uses TRBV5-1 and TRBJ1-1; a possible D gene is TRBD1 (5 bases). V was cut by 0 bases and J by 4 bases, with 10 bases left in between. There are 14 residues in the CDR3. Germline loops: CDR1 SGHRS, CDR2 YFSETQ. CDR3 in amino acids: CASSLGWGGTEAFF. The DNA of the CDR3 is TGCGCCAGCAGCTTGGGGTGGGGGGGCACTGAAGCTTTCTTT.

The rearrangement links TRBV29-1 to TRBJ2-7; maybe TRBD1 (6 bases). The CDR3 totals 17 residues. Germline loops: CDR1 SQVTM, CDR2 ANQGSEA. Trimming took 4 bases from V and 6 from J, leaving 28 bases between them. CDR3 in amino acids: CSVVNRLFADRPGEQYF. In nucleotides, the CDR3 is TGCAGCGTTGTTAACCGCTTATTTGCCGACAGGCCTGGCGAGCAGTACTTC.

V usage is TRBV11-2 and J usage is TRBJ2-5; D unresolved. Germline assignment: CDR1 SGHAT and CDR2 FQNNGV. The V end lost 3 bases, the J end lost 0 bases, and 8 bases lay between the germline ends. This CDR3 comprises 14 residues. In nucleotides, the CDR3 is TGTGCCAGCAGCTTTCTAGAGTACCAAGAGACCCAGTACTTC. This codes for CASSFLEYQETQYF. Using reference TRBV11-2 and TRBJ2-5 for the parts outside the CDR3, the full variable domain is EAGVAQSPRYKIIEKRQSVAFWCNPISGHATLYWYQQILGQGPKLLIQFQNNGVVDDSQLPKDRFSAERLKGVDSTLKIQPAKLEDSAVYLCASSFLEYQETQYFGPGTRLLVL.

The J gene is TRBJ1-6, the V gene TRBV11-2; D is unresolved. The V end lost 8 bases, the J end lost 10 bases, and 12 bases lay between the germline ends. This CDR3 contains 12 residues. In germline, CDR1 is SGHAT, CDR2 FQNNGV. CDR3 sequence reads: CASSPKSSPLHF. CDR3 coding DNA: TGTGCCAGCTCCCCAAAGAGCTCACCCCTCCACTTT.

The chain has TRBV4-2 and TRBJ2-5; 14 bases match TRBD2. The CDR3 sequence is 17 residues long. The junction had 9 bases not matched to a gene; V was cut back by 4 bases and J by 5 bases. Germline V gives CDR1 LGHNA, CDR2 YNFKEQ. The CDR3 DNA sequence: TGTGCCAGCAGCCTACGAAGGACTAGCGGGAGGTGGGAGACCCAGTACTTC. Translated: CASSLRRTSGRWETQYF.